This TCR beta chain was sequenced in a study of beta chain features in type 1 diabetes. The sequenced template was cDNA made from the entire isolated RNA. Produced via immunoSEQ multiplex PCR; TCRdb's table is partial and in-frame only. The profile shows around 300,000 clones, around 15% of them singletons. The germline gives CDR1 WNHNN, CDR2 SYGVQD (reference sequence). This CDR3 contains 15 residues. With V trimmed by 3 bases and J by 7 bases, 9 bases remained unmatched. The sequenced sample consisted of central memory CD4+ T cells from blood. The sequence came from a man younger than 40 in good health. This chain joins TRBV10-1 and TRBJ2-1; 7 bases line up with TRBD2. The DNA of the CDR3 is TGCGCCAGCAGTGATGGGGAGGGAATACGGAATGAGCAGTTCTTC. Amino acids: CASSDGEGIRNEQFF.